These 8 T cell receptor beta chains share one sample of origin, sequenced in a study of T cell responses to AZD1222 COVID-19 vaccine. Assay used: immunoSEQ multiplex PCR; TCRdb lists only in-frame clones, some missing. Altogether 95,000 to 100,000 clones are present, roughly 90% being singletons, with the ten largest covering approximately 27%. This specimen consisted of peripheral blood, obtained on day 0 of AZD1222 vaccination. These receptors were obtained from an adult in good health.

This clone was seen just once. This sequence joins TRBV7-3 and TRBJ1-3; no clear D gene. The CDR3 sequence is 16 residues long. Germline V gives CDR1 SGHTA, CDR2 FQGTGA. V lost 1 base and J 0 bases, leaving 10 bases between the germline ends. CDR3 loop: CASSLIPDFSGNTIYF. The DNA of the CDR3 is TGTGCCAGCAGCTTAATTCCAGATTTCTCTGGAAACACCATATATTTT.

The gene calls are TRBV7-2 and TRBJ2-7, with D perhaps TRBD2 (7 bases). The CDR3 extends over 15 amino acids. V lost 4 bases and J lost 4, with 17 bases in between. Germline V gene lookup returns CDR1 SGHTA and CDR2 FQGNSA. The CDR3 loop reads CASSSEGGFEYEQYF. The CDR3 DNA follows: TGTGCCAGCAGCTCCGAGGGGGGGTTTGAGTACGAGCAGTACTTC.

The chain links TRBV21-1 to TRBJ2-7; the table's TRBD1 call for D was not verified on the DNA. TRBV21-1 is classified as a pseudogene. The CDR3 is 17 residues long. DNA for the CDR3: TGTGCCAGCAGCCAAAAGGGGACAACAGGGATCTCCTACGAGCAGTACTTC. The encoded protein is CASSQKGTTGISYEQYF.

The rearrangement joins TRBV6-5 to TRBJ2-2; TRBD1 is a possible D gene (6 bases). CDR1 and CDR2 (germline): MNHEY, SVGAGI. This CDR3 contains 15 residues. V lost 6 bases and J lost 6, with 17 bases in between. CDR3 in amino acids: CASRPGHMSPGELFF. CDR3 nucleotides: TGTGCCAGCAGGCCGGGACATATGTCCCCCGGGGAGCTGTTTTTT.

This chain uses TRBV7-2 with TRBJ1-4; 8 nucleotides agree with TRBD1. CDR3 length: 13 residues. The V and J ends lost 3 bases and 8 bases, in that order; junction bases with no gene match: 2. Germline CDR1 is SGHTA and CDR2 is FQGNSA. In nucleotides, the CDR3 is TGTGCCAGCAGCTTCGACAGGGGAGAAAAACTGTTTTTT. Translation: CASSFDRGEKLFF. Based on the CDR3 plus reference TRBV7-2 and TRBJ1-4, the full variable domain is GAGVSQSPSNKVTEKGKDVELRCDPISGHTALYWYRQSLGQGLEFLIYFQGNSAPDKSGLPSDRFSAERTGGSVSTLTIQRTQQEDSAVYLCASSFDRGEKLFFGSGTQLSVL.

The rearrangement joins TRBV5-6 to TRBJ2-3, with D perhaps matching TRBD1 or TRBD2 (5 bases each). Per the germline V gene, CDR1 is SGHDT and CDR2 is YYEEEE. The CDR3 covers 15 residues. With 0 bases removed from V and 1 base from J, the gap between germline ends came to 9 bases. The DNA of the CDR3 is TGTGCCAGCAGCTTGGAGGGGACCGGCACAGATACGCAGTATTTT. Protein product: CASSLEGTGTDTQYF. Together with reference TRBV5-6 and TRBJ2-3, the CDR3 gives the full variable domain: DAGVTQSPTHLIKTRGQQVTLRCSPKSGHDTVSWYQQALGQGPQFIFQYYEEEERQRGNFPDRFSGHQFPNYSSELNVNALLLGDSALYLCASSLEGTGTDTQYFGPGTRLTVL.

The V gene is TRBV28, the J gene TRBJ2-7; D remains ambiguous. Germline V gene sequence: CDR1 MDHEN, CDR2 SYDVKM. This CDR3 has 16 residues. V lost 5 bases, J lost 2 bases, and 19 bases lay in between. CDR3: CASSGQMGIFAYEQYF. The CDR3 region has the DNA TGTGCCAGCAGTGGCCAGATGGGGATCTTCGCCTACGAGCAGTACTTC.

The rearrangement links TRBV14 to TRBJ2-6, with 9 nucleotides matching TRBD2. Germline trimming cut 0 bases from V and 0 bases from J; bases unmatched to any gene: 6. Germline V lookup: CDR1 SGHDN, CDR2 FVKESK. The CDR3 covers 19 residues. CDR3 DNA sequence: TGTGCCAGCAGCCAAGATCGTCTAGCGGGGTTCTCTGGGGCCAACGTCCTGACTTTC. It codes for CASSQDRLAGFSGANVLTF.